One and the same sample provided the 16 T cell receptor beta chains below, sequenced in a study of T cells in Graves' hyperthyroidism and ophthalmopathy. Amplification of TCR beta CDR3 regions was performed using RNA transcripts as template. The primer set for the first-round RT-PCR of the TCR CDR3 was HTBI. TCRdb independently ran MiXCR on the multiplex PCR reads; one entry per CDR3 protein. The table includes about 570,000 distinct CDR3 sequences, 12% to 15% detected once. Sequenced sample: blood. The receptor set was obtained from a woman aged 40 to 50 with Graves' hyperthyroidism.

This clonotype was recorded at least ten times. The chain employs TRBV7-2 and TRBJ2-1; weak D call: TRBD1 (5 bases). This CDR3 is 15 amino acids long. The V gene's germline CDR1 is SGHTA and CDR2 FQGNSA. Trimming removed 6 bases at V and 4 bases at J, with 16 bases between. CDR3 DNA: TGTGCCAGCAGGCTCAGGGCACAATTGTACAATGAGCAGTTCTTC. As protein: CASRLRAQLYNEQFF.

Ten or more counts support this clonotype. V usage is TRBV3-1 and J usage is TRBJ1-6; 7 bases match TRBD1. After removal of 6 bases from V and 9 bases from J, the junction contained 8 bases not matched to a gene. The CDR3 spans 14 residues. Germline loops: CDR1 LGHDT, CDR2 YNNKEL (reference sequence). In DNA, the CDR3 is TGTGCCAGCAGTAAACAGGGGTCGGCTTCACCCCTCCACTTT. It yields the protein CASSKQGSASPLHF.

The chain is built from TRBV29-1 and TRBJ2-3; D may be TRBD1 or TRBD2 (5 bases each). Germline CDR1 is SQVTM and CDR2 is ANQGSEA. The CDR3 spans 11 residues. V lost 8 bases, J lost 10 bases, and 16 bases lay in between. CDR3 nucleotides: TGCAGCACAGAAATGGGGACGGCGCAGTATTTT. It is translated as CSTEMGTAQYF.

This clonotype was seen ten or more times. This chain links TRBV5-1 with TRBJ1-2, with TRBD1 matching over 8 bases. Trimming removed 4 bases from V and 4 bases from J; junction bases left unmatched: 9. There are 15 residues in the CDR3. The V gene's germline CDR1 is SGHRS and CDR2 YFSETQ. The CDR3 is CASSPSGQGGYGYTF. DNA of the CDR3: TGCGCCAGCAGCCCCTCAGGACAGGGAGGCTATGGCTACACCTTC.

This clonotype was recorded many times. CDR3 residues: CASSLKEGGGNGMRNEQFF. The CDR3 nucleotides are TGCGCCAGCAGCTTGAAGGAAGGGGGGGGAAACGGGATGCGGAATGAGCAGTTCTTC. The rearrangement links TRBV5-1 to TRBJ2-1, with D maybe TRBD2 (7 bases). Trimming removed 1 base from V and 7 bases from J, with 27 bases in between. The germline CDR1 and CDR2 sequences are SGHRS and YFSETQ. This CDR3 has 19 residues. Full variable domain (rest looked up from reference TRBV5-1 and TRBJ2-1): KAGVTQTPRYLIKTRGQQVTLSCSPISGHRSVSWYQQTPGQGLQFLFEYFSETQRNKGNFPGRFSGRQFSNSRSEMNVSTLELGDSALYLCASSLKEGGGNGMRNEQFFGPGTRLTVL.

This clonotype was seen many times. The genes are TRBV2 and TRBJ1-1; D is unresolved. V was pared by 4 bases and J by 10 bases, with 16 bases between. Germline V CDR1 and CDR2: SNHLY, FYNNEI. The CDR3 is made up of 13 amino acids. CDR3 coding DNA: TGTGCCAGCAGTGGGGCCAGTAGGAATCGAGCTTTCTTT. It specifies CASSGASRNRAFF.

This clonotype was seen repeatedly, ten times or more. The CDR3 DNA follows: TGCAGCGCTCAGACTGGGACGTACAATGAGCAGTTCTTC. Encoded protein: CSAQTGTYNEQFF. J is TRBJ2-1 and V is TRBV29-1; D tentatively fits TRBD1 or TRBD2 (5 bases each). CDR3 length: 13 residues. Trimming stripped 7 bases from V and 4 bases from J, with 14 bases between. Looked up from germline, CDR1 is SQVTM and CDR2 is ANQGSEA.

This clonotype was detected ten times or more. V and J are TRBV11-2 and TRBJ1-1, with D tentatively TRBD1 (5 bases). V shed 2 bases and J shed 0 bases, with 16 bases lying between them. This CDR3 contains 17 residues. CDR1 is SGHAT and CDR2 is FQNNGV in the germline V gene. Here the CDR3 DNA reads TGTGCCAGCAGCTTATTAGGGGCGGGTGGGATGAACACTGAAGCTTTCTTT. Amino acids: CASSLLGAGGMNTEAFF.

This clonotype has a count of ten or more. This chain uses TRBV27 with TRBJ2-3; 11 bases are shared with TRBD2. J lost 0 bases, V lost 2 bases, and 10 bases had no gene match. CDR3 length: 19 amino acids. Germline CDR1 MNHEY, CDR2 SMNVEV (reference sequence). DNA of the CDR3: TGTGCCAGCAGTTTACGGCCCAGACTAGCGGGACCTAGCACAGATACGCAGTATTTT. It encodes CASSLRPRLAGPSTDTQYF.

The rearrangement uses TRBV11-1 and TRBJ2-1, with D perhaps TRBD1 or TRBD2 (7 bases each). Trimming removed 5 bases from V and 0 bases from J, with 14 bases in between. Germline CDR1 is SGHAT and CDR2 is FQDESV (reference sequence). The CDR3 has 16 amino acids. The CDR3 loop reads CASSPRGEGSYNEQFF. As DNA, the CDR3 is TGTGCCAGCAGCCCCAGGGGGGAGGGCTCCTACAATGAGCAGTTCTTC.

Many counts were recorded for this clonotype. V usage is TRBV10-2 and J usage is TRBJ2-5; D is uncertain. CDR1 and CDR2 (germline): WSHSY, SAAADI. V lost 6 bases and J 1 base, leaving 9 bases between the germline ends. This CDR3 spans 13 amino acids. This CDR3 reads CASSPRSQETQYF. CDR3 in DNA: TGCGCCAGCAGCCCGAGGAGCCAAGAGACCCAGTACTTC.

The chain carries TRBV27 and TRBJ2-7, with TRBD2 matching over 8 bases. The CDR3 totals 14 residues. Germline V gene lookup returns CDR1 MNHEY and CDR2 SMNVEV (reference sequence). The V segment lost 4 bases and the J segment 5 bases; nucleotides outside the gene matches: 7. CDR3 coding DNA: TGTGCCAGCAGTTCGGGACTAGGAATCAACGAGCAGTACTTC. Translated: CASSSGLGINEQYF.

In the case of this clonotype: An end of the junction does not agree with germline; a read error may underlie this. This chain links TRBV28 with TRBJ2-2; D perhaps matches TRBD2 (7 bases). The CDR3 runs to 16 residues. Germline V gives CDR1 MDHEN, CDR2 SYDVKM. CDR3 coding DNA: TGTGCCAGCAGTCCGTCGTGGGGGGGCGCGACCGGGGAGCCGTTTTTT. Amino acids: CASSPSWGGATGEPFF.

The chain combines TRBV5-1 with TRBJ1-1; the match to TRBD1 covers 7 bases. The CDR3 extends over 19 amino acids. V trimming: 0 bases; J trimming: 0 bases; junction bases outside the gene matches: 14. The germline CDR1 and CDR2 sequences are SGHRS and YFSETQ. DNA for the CDR3: TGCGCCAGCAGCTTGGCAGTTATTGGAGGGACAGACATGAACACTGAAGCTTTCTTT. The encoded protein is CASSLAVIGGTDMNTEAFF.

This chain joins TRBV29-1 and TRBJ2-7, with 13 bases matching TRBD2. CDR1 and CDR2 from the germline V gene are SQVTM and ANQGSEA. The CDR3 length is 16 residues. V lost 4 bases to trimming and J lost 4 bases; unmatched junction nucleotides: 10. CDR3 region: CSVGGRTSGRGYEQYF. In DNA, the CDR3 is TGCAGCGTTGGGGGGCGGACTAGCGGGAGAGGGTACGAGCAGTACTTC.

This clonotype was found many times. The V call is TRBV20-1, the J call TRBJ2-3; 9 bases agree with TRBD2. CDR1 is DFQATT, CDR2 SNEGSKA, per germline (reference sequence). The trim removed 3 bases at V and 4 bases at J, leaving 14 bases unmatched. This CDR3 has 17 amino acids. The DNA of the CDR3 is TGCAGTGCTAGGACACACTTAGCGGGAGTTCGGGCAGATACGCAGTATTTT. Its protein product is CSARTHLAGVRADTQYF.